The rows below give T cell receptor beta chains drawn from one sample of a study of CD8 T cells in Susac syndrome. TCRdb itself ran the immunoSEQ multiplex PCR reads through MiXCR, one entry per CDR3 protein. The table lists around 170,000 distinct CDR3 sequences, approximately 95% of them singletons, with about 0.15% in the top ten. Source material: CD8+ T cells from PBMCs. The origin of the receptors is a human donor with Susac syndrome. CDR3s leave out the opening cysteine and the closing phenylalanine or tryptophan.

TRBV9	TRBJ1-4	ASSVADRAVEKLF
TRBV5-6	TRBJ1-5	ASSLGQGIQPQH
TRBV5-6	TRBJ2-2	ASSPYAGDTGELF
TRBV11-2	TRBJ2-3	ASSISGTGGLDTQY
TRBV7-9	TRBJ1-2	ASSSGTGGLGLDGYT
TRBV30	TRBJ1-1	AWSVRAGGTEAF
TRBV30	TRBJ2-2	AWSDRVGGELF
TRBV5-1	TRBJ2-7	ASSETGQPYEQY
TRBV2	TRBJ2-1	ASSEGEERETDEQF
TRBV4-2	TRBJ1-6	ASSHLGSPLH
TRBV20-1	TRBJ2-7	SATRQGAHEQY
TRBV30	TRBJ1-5	AWDSGQGNQPQH
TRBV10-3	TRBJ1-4	AIRGHVNEKLF
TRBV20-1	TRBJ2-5	SGQASGRATETQY
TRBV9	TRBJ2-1	ASSRYGTANNEQF
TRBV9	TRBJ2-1	ASSPPESGGAIEQF
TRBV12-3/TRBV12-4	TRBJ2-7	ASSLGIGLAGSYEQY
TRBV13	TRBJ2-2	ASSFKGTGELF
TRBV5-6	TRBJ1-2	ASSLGTGTYYGYT
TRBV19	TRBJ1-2	ASSSTQDSFYGYT
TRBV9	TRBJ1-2	ASSVAETGLGYT
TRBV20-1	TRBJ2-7	SAGDRGPYEQY
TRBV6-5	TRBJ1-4	ASSYRARQGEKLF
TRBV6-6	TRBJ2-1	ASSYWTGDNEQF
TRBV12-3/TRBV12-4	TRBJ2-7	ASSTGRDGNEQY
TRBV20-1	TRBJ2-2	SAGKTGELF
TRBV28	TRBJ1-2	ASSKLPGPGVDGYT
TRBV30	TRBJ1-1	AWKETGNTEAF
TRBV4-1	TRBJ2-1	ASSPLSGKTYNEQF
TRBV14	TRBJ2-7	ASSGTSGSYYEQY
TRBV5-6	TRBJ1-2	ASSLGQSVVYT
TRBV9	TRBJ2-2	ASSEEGRTGELF
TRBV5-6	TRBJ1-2	ASSLGVYSIDPGRGKNYGYT
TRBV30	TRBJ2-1	ASAIAGSYNEQF
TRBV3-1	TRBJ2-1	ASSRAGAGGNEQF
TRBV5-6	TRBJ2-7	ASSGGPVEQY
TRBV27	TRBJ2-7	ASSFQGAVEQY
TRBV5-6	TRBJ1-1	ASSWTGGLSTEAF
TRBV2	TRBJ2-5	ASSAGHQETQY
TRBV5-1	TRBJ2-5	ASSVGLAGVGETQY
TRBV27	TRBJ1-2	ASTTMSGNGYT
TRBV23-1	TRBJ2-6	ASSQSVEGKSSGANVLT
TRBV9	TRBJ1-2	ASSVGDKQGATGYT
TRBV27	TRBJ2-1	ASSFAGEGYNEQF
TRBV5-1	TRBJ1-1	ASSLYRAPEMNTEAF
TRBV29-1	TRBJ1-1	SVNHRDGGTEAF
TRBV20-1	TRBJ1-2	SAWDIGYGYT
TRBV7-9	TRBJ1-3	ASSPQHRDSSGNTIY
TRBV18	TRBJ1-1	ASSPIETEAF
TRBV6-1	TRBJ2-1	ASSELPGLAV
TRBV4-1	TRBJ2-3	ASSQQPSDTQY
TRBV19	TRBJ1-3	ASSPGQPSGNTIY
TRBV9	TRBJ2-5	ASSVTGIETQY
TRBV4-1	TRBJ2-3	ASSQGDTTADTQY
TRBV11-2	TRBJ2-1	ASSLAGYNEQF